The 12 T cell receptor beta chains below were found in one sample sequenced in a study of OX40 agonist ivuxolimab in advanced cancers. The data were produced by immunoSEQ multiplex PCR, yet TCRdb's version contains in-frame clones alone and is incomplete. The table has approximately 11,000 clones, just over 75% seen once. Sequencing was performed on CD4+ or CD8+ T cells sorted from blood, taken in a trial of the OX40 agonist ivuxolimab. All receptors come from an adult with an advanced solid tumor such as melanoma, head and neck, liver or kidney cancer.

The V gene is TRBV27, the J gene TRBJ2-7, with D perhaps matching TRBD1 or TRBD2 (7 bases each). This CDR3 contains 15 residues. Germline assignment: CDR1 MNHEY and CDR2 SMNVEV (reference sequence). Trimming took off 4 bases at V and 0 bases at J, with 13 bases between the two ends. CDR3 sequence: CASSSQGGSSYEQYF. CDR3 DNA sequence: TGTGCCAGCAGTTCCCAGGGGGGGAGCTCCTACGAGCAGTACTTC.

The chain is built from TRBV5-1 and TRBJ2-1; the D gene is possibly TRBD2 (6 bases). V gave up 0 bases and J gave up 7 bases, with 14 bases separating them. CDR1 SGHRS and CDR2 YFSETQ come from the germline V gene. The CDR3 length is 15 residues. In DNA form, the CDR3 reads TGCGCCAGCAGCTTGGCCTTAGCGGAGGGTAATGAGCAGTTCTTC. This codes for CASSLALAEGNEQFF.

V gene TRBV13 combines with J gene TRBJ2-7; a possible D gene is TRBD2 (6 bases). Germline CDR1 and CDR2: PRHDT and FYEKMQ (reference sequence). The CDR3 contains 14 residues. V gave up 5 bases and J gave up 2 bases, with 13 bases separating them. This CDR3 is CASSPLRGAYEQYF. CDR3 sequence (DNA): TGTGCCAGCAGCCCGCTTCGCGGGGCCTACGAGCAGTACTTC. The variable domain in full, completed from reference TRBV13 and TRBJ2-7, reads AAGVIQSPRHLIKEKRETATLKCYPIPRHDTVYWYQQGPGQDPQFLISFYEKMQSDKGSIPDRFSAQQFSDYHSELNMSSLELGDSALYFCASSPLRGAYEQYFGPGTRLTVT.

This clone was seen once. The chain carries TRBV7-9 and TRBJ2-1, with TRBD2 identical over 11 bases. V lost 2 bases and J lost 5; bases outside the gene matches: 8. This CDR3 has 17 amino acids. Germline V gene sequence: CDR1 SEHNR, CDR2 FQNEAQ (reference sequence). The CDR3 loop reads CASSLMATSGGDNEQFF. CDR3 nucleotides: TGTGCCAGCAGCTTAATGGCCACTAGCGGGGGAGACAATGAGCAGTTCTTC.

The chain links TRBV9 to TRBJ2-7, with TRBD1 identical over 9 bases. Germline lookup yields CDR1 SGDLS and CDR2 YYNGEE. V lost 0 bases to trimming and J lost 2 bases; unmatched junction nucleotides: 12. The CDR3 runs 18 residues. The CDR3 sequence is CASSVGPSPGQGPYEQYF. The CDR3 nucleotides read TGTGCCAGCAGCGTAGGACCCTCCCCGGGACAGGGTCCCTACGAGCAGTACTTC.

The table lists this clone with a count of one. The rearrangement links TRBV2 to TRBJ2-3; D assignment may be TRBD1 or TRBD2 (5 bases each). Germline V gene data show CDR1 as SNHLY and CDR2 as FYNNEI. CDR3 length: 15 amino acids. Trimming removed 4 bases at V and 3 bases at J, with 14 bases between. CDR3 nucleotides: TGTGCCAGCAGTGGGGGGACGGGACGAACAGATACGCAGTATTTT. Protein sequence: CASSGGTGRTDTQYF. Looking up the rest from reference TRBV2 and TRBJ2-3 gives the full variable domain: EPEVTQTPSHQVTQMGQEVILRCVPISNHLYFYWYRQILGQKVEFLVSFYNNEISEKSEIFDDQFSVERPDGSNFTLKIRSTKLEDSAMYFCASSGGTGRTDTQYFGPGTRLTVL.

Here the CDR3 DNA reads TGTGCCAGCGTGGGCACTAGCGGAACCTACGAGCAGTACTTC. Protein: CASVGTSGTYEQYF. This sequence joins TRBV2 and TRBJ2-7; TRBD2 aligns across 8 bases. The CDR3 extends over 14 amino acids. V was clipped by 8 bases and J by 2 bases; unmatched bases: 8. Germline CDR1 is SNHLY and CDR2 is FYNNEI.

The CDR3 spells CASSWAGHTGELFF. Here the CDR3 DNA reads TGTGCCAGCAGTTGGGCAGGCCATACCGGGGAGCTGTTTTTT. The V and J genes are TRBV27 and TRBJ2-2; D not resolved. CDR1 and CDR2 from the germline V gene are MNHEY and SMNVEV (reference sequence). The CDR3 length is 14 residues. The V gene lost 4 bases and the J gene lost 5 bases, with 11 bases spanning the gap.

This chain links TRBV5-6 with TRBJ2-7; no clear D gene. Trimming removed 2 bases from V and 5 bases from J, with 14 bases in between. Per germline, CDR1 SGHDT and CDR2 YYEEEE. The CDR3 consists of 14 residues. The CDR3 coding sequence is TGTGCCAGCAGCTTAGCTGTTTGGACCGACGAGCAGTACTTC. Residues: CASSLAVWTDEQYF.

CDR3 bases: TGTGCCAGCAGTGAAGAGGGAGCAAACATTCAGTACTTC. Protein sequence: CASSEEGANIQYF. The chain uses TRBV6-9 and TRBJ2-4; D might be TRBD2 (5 bases). Germline-derived CDR1 and CDR2 are MNHGY and SVAAGI. Trimming shortened V by 5 bases and J by 6 bases, and 11 bases separated the two germline ends. There are 13 residues in the CDR3.

The J gene is TRBJ2-7, the V gene TRBV1; TRBD2, the table's D call, lacks a check against the DNA. TRBV1 is a pseudogene. The CDR3 sequence is 15 residues long. As DNA, the CDR3 is TGCACCAGCAGCCAGGGCGAGCGGGGGTCCTACGAGCAGTACTTC. Translating gives CTSSQGERGSYEQYF.

The chain combines TRBV6-5 with TRBJ2-2; tentatively, D is TRBD1 (6 bases). This CDR3 spans 13 amino acids. The germline V gene encodes CDR1 MNHEY and CDR2 SVGAGI. The V and J ends lost 7 bases and 6 bases respectively, with 12 bases between them. In nucleotides, the CDR3 is TGTGCCAGCACCTTGGGGGCGGCCGGGGAGCTGTTTTTT. Protein: CASTLGAAGELFF.